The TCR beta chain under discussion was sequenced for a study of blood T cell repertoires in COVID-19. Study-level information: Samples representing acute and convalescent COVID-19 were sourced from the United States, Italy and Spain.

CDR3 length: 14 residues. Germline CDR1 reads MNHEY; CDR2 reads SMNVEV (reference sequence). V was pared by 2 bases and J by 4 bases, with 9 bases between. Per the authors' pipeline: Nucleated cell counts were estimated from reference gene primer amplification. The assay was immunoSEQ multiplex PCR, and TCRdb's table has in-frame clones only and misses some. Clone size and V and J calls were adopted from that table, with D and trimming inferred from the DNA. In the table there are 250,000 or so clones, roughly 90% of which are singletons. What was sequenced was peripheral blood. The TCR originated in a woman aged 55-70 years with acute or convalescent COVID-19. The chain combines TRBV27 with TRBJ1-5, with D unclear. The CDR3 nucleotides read TGTGCCAGCAGTTTAGGCTCCGCAAATCAGCCCCAGCATTTT. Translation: CASSLGSANQPQHF.